What follows describes a single TCR beta chain. Profiling relied on immunoSEQ multiplex PCR, and the TCRdb table lists in-frame clones only, not all of them. The table shows some 44,000 clones, with around 90% occurring only once. These data are taken from a study of T cell changes during pregnancy in multiple sclerosis. The CDR3 is 14 amino acids. Germline trimming cut 2 bases from V and 3 bases from J; bases unmatched to any gene: 3. Germline values: CDR1 GTSNPN, CDR2 SVGIG (reference sequence). The sequenced sample was CD4+ T cells from peripheral blood mononuclear cells, obtained before pregnancy. This clonotype was sampled from a female donor with multiple sclerosis, enrolled in a pregnancy study. This chain connects TRBV30 to TRBJ1-3; 8 bases map to TRBD1. Here the CDR3 DNA reads TGTGCCTGGAGTAAGACAGGGGATGGAAACACCATATATTTT. It yields the protein CAWSKTGDGNTIYF.